The sequence of this TCR beta chain was determined in a study of control samples from healthy donors and cancer patients. As concerns this clone: A far larger clone is one base from this, pointing to a likely read error. Other DNA variants within this sample encode the same CDR3.

The repertoire was sequenced with immunoSEQ multiplex PCR; TCRdb's copy has only in-frame clones and lacks some. In the table there are around 70,000 clones, 83% of which are singletons. Per the germline V gene, CDR1 is SNHLY and CDR2 is FYNNEI. V lost 3 bases and J lost 1, with 1 base in between. This CDR3 comprises 11 residues. The J gene is TRBJ2-7, the V gene TRBV2; D is uncertain. Sequenced material: blood. This TCR derives from a man in his sixties in good health. CDR3 in amino acids: CASSDSYEQYF. CDR3 nucleotides: TGTGCCAGCAGTGATTCCTACGAGCAGTACTTC.